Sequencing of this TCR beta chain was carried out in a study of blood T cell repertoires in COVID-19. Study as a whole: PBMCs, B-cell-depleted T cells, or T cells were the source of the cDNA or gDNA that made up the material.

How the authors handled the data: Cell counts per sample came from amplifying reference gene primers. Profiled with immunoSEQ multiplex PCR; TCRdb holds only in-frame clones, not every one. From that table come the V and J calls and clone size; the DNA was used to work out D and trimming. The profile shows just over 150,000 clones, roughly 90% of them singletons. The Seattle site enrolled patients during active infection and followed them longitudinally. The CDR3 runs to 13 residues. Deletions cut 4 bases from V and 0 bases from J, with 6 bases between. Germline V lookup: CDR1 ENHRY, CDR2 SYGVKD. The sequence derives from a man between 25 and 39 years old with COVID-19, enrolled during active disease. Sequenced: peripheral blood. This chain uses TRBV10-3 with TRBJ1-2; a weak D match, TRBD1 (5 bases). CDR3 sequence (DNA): TGTGCCATCAGTGCGGGGGCTAACTATGGCTACACCTTC. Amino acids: CAISAGANYGYTF.